These T cell receptor beta chains were read from a single sample in a study of blood T cells in healthy people across ages. MiXCR, applied by TCRdb to the 5' RACE reads, yields one record per CDR3 protein. In the table there are 700,000 or so distinct CDR3 sequences, about 43% of which are singletons. The sequenced sample consisted of blood. The receptors here all came from a man older than 75 in good health. Each CDR3 is given with its conserved first and last residue. Fields, in order: V gene, D gene, J gene, clone size, CDR3 protein, CDR3 DNA. The D gene is left open where the match is weak. Size values are once, few and many counts, or a class for expanded clones, and some rows have none.

TRBV2	.	TRBJ2-5	few	CASSEYPSTETQYF	TGTGCCAGCAGTGAATATCCTAGCACCGAGACCCAGTACTTC
TRBV10-3	TRBD1	TRBJ2-1	.	CAIRDRDVSYNEQFF	TGTGCCATCAGGGACAGGGACGTGTCCTACAATGAGCAGTTCTTC
TRBV6-2/TRBV6-3	.	TRBJ2-3	few	CASREGLVTDTQYF	TGTGCCAGCAGAGAAGGGTTGGTGACAGATACGCAGTATTTT
TRBV5-6	.	TRBJ1-5	once	CASSLGGVSGAQHF	TGTGCCAGCAGCTTGGGGGGCGTCTCAGGGGCCCAGCATTTT
TRBV14	.	TRBJ2-6	.	CASSHQRAAGANVLTF	TGTGCCAGCAGCCACCAAAGGGCAGCTGGGGCCAACGTCCTGACTTTC
TRBV6-5	.	TRBJ2-6	few	CASSYSSPSGANVLTF	TGTGCCAGCAGTTACTCGAGTCCCTCTGGGGCCAACGTCCTGACTTTC
TRBV6-5	.	TRBJ2-4	.	CANSSHGGSAKNIQYF	TGTGCCAACAGTTCCCATGGGGGGTCGGCCAAAAACATTCAGTACTTC
TRBV9	.	TRBJ2-1	.	CASSVAGGVRYNEQFF	TGTGCCAGCAGCGTAGCGGGGGGCGTAAGGTACAATGAGCAGTTCTTC
TRBV4-2	TRBD2	TRBJ2-4	.	CASSQAMASGREQYF	TGTGCCAGCAGCCAAGCTATGGCTAGCGGGAGGGAGCAGTACTTC
TRBV7-2	.	TRBJ2-7	.	CASSPRGFSYEQYF	TGTGCCAGCAGCCCCCGAGGGTTCTCCTACGAGCAGTACTTC
TRBV15	TRBD2	TRBJ2-5	few	CATSRDLGGSGTQYF	TGTGCCACCAGCAGAGATCTCGGGGGGTCCGGGACCCAGTACTTC
TRBV20-1	.	TRBJ2-1	.	CSASLRPVAEQFF	TGCAGTGCTAGTCTCCGTCCTGTAGCTGAGCAGTTCTTC
TRBV15	.	TRBJ1-1	.	CATSDRGGPNTEAFF	TGTGCCACCAGCGACCGAGGGGGTCCCAACACTGAAGCTTTCTTT
TRBV24-1	.	TRBJ2-1	few	CATRSTTGQSSYNEQFF	TGTGCCACCAGGTCCACCACCGGACAGAGCTCCTACAATGAGCAGTTCTTC
TRBV6-1	TRBD2	TRBJ2-3	.	CASSRTSGYTPRPPDTQYF	TGTGCCAGCAGCCGGACTAGCGGGTATACGCCCCGACCCCCAGATACGCAGTATTTT
TRBV4-1	.	TRBJ2-1	few	CASSPTGTPSSYNEQFF	TGCGCCAGCAGCCCAACTGGGACTCCGTCCTCCTACAATGAGCAGTTCTTC
TRBV29-1	TRBD1	TRBJ2-4	many	CSVSPLGQSKNIQYF	TGCAGCGTTTCCCCTCTGGGACAGTCCAAAAACATTCAGTACTTC
TRBV5-1	.	TRBJ2-5	few	CASSDGSSGGIQETQYF	TGCGCCAGCAGTGATGGAAGTAGCGGAGGGATTCAAGAGACCCAGTACTTC
TRBV6-2/TRBV6-3	TRBD2	TRBJ2-5	.	CASRGARAGQETQYF	TGTGCCAGCAGAGGCGCTCGAGCGGGGCAAGAGACCCAGTACTTC
TRBV7-9	.	TRBJ2-6	.	CASNAGTPVSGANVLTF	TGTGCCAGCAACGCCGGGACACCCGTCTCTGGGGCCAACGTCCTGACTTTC
TRBV5-1	TRBD2	TRBJ2-7	.	CASRRQSSGEREQYF	TGCGCCAGCAGACGCCAATCTAGCGGGGAGCGCGAGCAGTACTTC
TRBV2	TRBD2	TRBJ2-3	.	CASRGLVVSTDTQYF	TGTGCCAGCAGGGGACTAGTTGTAAGCACAGATACGCAGTATTTT
TRBV7-9	.	TRBJ2-5	few	CASSYRVGTQYF	TGTGCCAGCAGCTACAGGGTAGGGACCCAGTACTTC
TRBV20-1	TRBD2	TRBJ2-2	.	CSAGTSGAPGTGELFF	TGCAGTGCCGGGACTAGCGGGGCTCCGGGGACCGGGGAGCTGTTTTTT
TRBV7-8	TRBD2	TRBJ2-7	.	CASSLVRSSGTYEQYF	TGTGCCAGCAGCTTAGTTAGGTCTAGCGGGACATACGAGCAGTACTTC
TRBV7-9	TRBD1	TRBJ2-7	.	CASSGVQQGTYEQYF	TGTGCCAGCAGCGGCGTCCAACAGGGGACCTACGAGCAGTACTTC
TRBV7-2	TRBD2	TRBJ2-5	few	CASRLRSGGQETQYF	TGTGCCAGCAGGTTACGTAGCGGGGGCCAAGAGACCCAGTACTTC
TRBV6-2/TRBV6-3	.	TRBJ2-5	.	CASRGGAEETQYF	TGTGCCAGCAGGGGTGGTGCCGAGGAGACCCAGTACTTC
TRBV12-3/TRBV12-4	TRBD1	TRBJ1-1	once	CASSYGQGITNTEAFF	TGTGCCAGCAGTTACGGACAGGGGATCACGAACACTGAAGCTTTCTTT
TRBV7-6	.	TRBJ1-1	.	CASSPEVGASNTEAFF	TGTGCCAGCAGCCCCGAGGTGGGGGCATCGAACACTGAAGCTTTCTTT
TRBV4-1	.	TRBJ2-2	many	CASSQEQGAGELFF	TGCGCCAGCAGCCAAGAACAGGGCGCCGGGGAGCTGTTTTTT
TRBV5-5	.	TRBJ2-7	.	CASSAHGGPSYEQYF	TGTGCCAGCAGCGCCCACGGGGGGCCCTCCTACGAGCAGTACTTC
TRBV6-2/TRBV6-3	TRBD2	TRBJ2-3	once	CASGQGLAGADTQYF	TGTGCCAGCGGGCAAGGACTAGCGGGAGCAGATACGCAGTATTTT
TRBV6-2/TRBV6-3	.	TRBJ2-5	few	CASRSNPRQSKQYF	TGTGCCAGCAGATCAAACCCGCGACAGTCGAAGCAGTACTTC
TRBV12-3/TRBV12-4	TRBD2	TRBJ2-5	.	CASSRLALETQYF	TGTGCCAGCAGCCGACTAGCGTTAGAGACCCAGTACTTC
TRBV20-1	.	TRBJ1-2	.	CSARDPPVTF	TGCAGTGCTAGGGACCCCCCAGTCACCTTC
TRBV29-1	.	TRBJ2-3	.	CNVIGDFTDTQYF	TGCAACGTTATTGGGGACTTCACAGATACGCAGTATTTT
TRBV5-1	.	TRBJ2-6	few	CVLQGTGANVLTF	TGCGTCCTACAGGGTACCGGGGCCAACGTCCTGACTTTC
TRBV6-2/TRBV6-3	.	TRBJ2-7	.	CASSGSQVYEQYF	TGTGCCAGCAGTGGCTCACAGGTATACGAGCAGTACTTC
TRBV7-6	TRBD1	TRBJ2-5	.	CASSPKRQGGVETQYF	TGTGCCAGCAGCCCCAAACGACAGGGGGGAGTGGAGACCCAGTACTTC
TRBV29-1	TRBD2	TRBJ2-5	.	CGVGRALAGTRSNEQYF	TGCGGCGTGGGGAGGGCGCTAGCGGGCACACGCAGTAATGAGCAGTACTTC
TRBV18	TRBD1	TRBJ2-5	.	CASSLDRGVWEQYF	TGTGCCAGCTCACTCGACAGGGGGGTCTGGGAGCAGTACTTC